This TCR beta chain appears in the sequencing data of a study of breast tumors, draining lymph nodes, adjacent tissues. The study, taken as a whole, reports: Tumor TCR diversity was below lymph nodes but above nontumor tissue. Findings are consistent with lymph node origin and intratumoral expansion of most tumor T cells.

This clonotype has ten or more counts. Its antigen is not known. Samples came from axillary lymph nodes draining the breast cancer. V lost 5 bases, J lost 0 bases, and 4 bases lay in between. The CDR3 sequence is 13 residues long. Germline V CDR1 and CDR2: KGHSH, LQKENI. TCRdb re-called the multiplex PCR reads through MiXCR, storing one row per CDR3 protein. The table lists more than 100,000 distinct CDR3 sequences, about 22% of them singletons. Sequencing was carried out using axillary lymph node tissue. J is TRBJ2-2 and V is TRBV18, with no clear D. The receptor's source is a female donor with breast cancer. Some clones in this sample may be carry-over from other donors' samples. CDR3 coding DNA: TGTGCCAGCTCATCAACGAACACCGGGGAGCTGTTTTTT. Translation gives CASSSTNTGELFF. Filled out from reference TRBV18 and TRBJ2-2, the complete variable domain reads NAGVMQNPRHLVRRRGQEARLRCSPMKGHSHVYWYRQLPEEGLKFMVYLQKENIIDESGMPKERFSAEFPKEGPSILRIQQVVRGDSAAYFCASSSTNTGELFFGEGSRLTVL.